This T cell receptor (beta chain) was identified during a study of T-cell reconstitution after alpha-beta-depleted transplantation in children. The CDR3 contains 13 residues. V lost 2 bases and J lost 10, with 12 bases in between. This clonotype showed up many times. As it was prepared, the TCRbeta library received unique molecular identifiers. TCRdb re-derived calls from the PCR reads in MiXCR, one entry per CDR3 protein. In the table there are around 380,000 distinct CDR3 sequences, about 11% of which are singletons. Source: PBMCs from the stem cell graft donor, taken from the stem cell graft. The chain employs TRBV12-3 or TRBV12-4 and TRBJ2-1; D call uncertain. This receptor was obtained from a human donor who donated a stem cell graft to a child with acute myeloid leukemia. CDR3 protein: CASSLNGVGEQFF. In DNA form, the CDR3 reads TGTGCCAGCAGTTTAAACGGAGTGGGGGAGCAGTTCTTC.